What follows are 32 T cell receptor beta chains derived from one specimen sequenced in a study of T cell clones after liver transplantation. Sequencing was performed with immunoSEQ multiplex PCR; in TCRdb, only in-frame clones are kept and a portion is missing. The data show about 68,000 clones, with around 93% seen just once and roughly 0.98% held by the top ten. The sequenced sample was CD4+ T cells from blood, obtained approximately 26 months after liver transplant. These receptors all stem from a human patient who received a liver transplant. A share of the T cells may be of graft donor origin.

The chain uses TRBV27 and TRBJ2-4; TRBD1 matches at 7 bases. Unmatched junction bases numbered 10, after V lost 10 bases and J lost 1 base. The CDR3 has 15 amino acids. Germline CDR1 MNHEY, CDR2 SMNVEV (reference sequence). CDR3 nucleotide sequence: TGTGCCACCTCCCCACAGGGGAAGGCCAAAAACATTCAGTACTTC. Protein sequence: CATSPQGKAKNIQYF.

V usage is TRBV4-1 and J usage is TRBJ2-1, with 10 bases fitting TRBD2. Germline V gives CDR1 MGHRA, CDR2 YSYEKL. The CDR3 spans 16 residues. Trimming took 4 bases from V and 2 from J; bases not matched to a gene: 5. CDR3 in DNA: TGCGCCAGCAGCCCTACAGGACTAGCGGCCTACAATGAGCAGTTCTTC. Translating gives CASSPTGLAAYNEQFF.

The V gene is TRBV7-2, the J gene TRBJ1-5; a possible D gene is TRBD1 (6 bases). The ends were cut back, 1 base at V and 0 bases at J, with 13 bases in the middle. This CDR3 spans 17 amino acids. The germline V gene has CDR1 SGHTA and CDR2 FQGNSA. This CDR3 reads CASSLGFRGPSNQPQHF. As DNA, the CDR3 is TGTGCCAGCAGCTTAGGGTTCCGGGGGCCTAGCAATCAGCCCCAGCATTTT.

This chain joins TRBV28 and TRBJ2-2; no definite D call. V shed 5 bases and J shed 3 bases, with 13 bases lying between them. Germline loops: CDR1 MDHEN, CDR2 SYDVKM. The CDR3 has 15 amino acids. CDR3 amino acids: CASSTGLGYTGELFF. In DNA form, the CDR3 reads TGTGCCAGCAGTACCGGCTTAGGGTACACCGGGGAGCTGTTTTTT.

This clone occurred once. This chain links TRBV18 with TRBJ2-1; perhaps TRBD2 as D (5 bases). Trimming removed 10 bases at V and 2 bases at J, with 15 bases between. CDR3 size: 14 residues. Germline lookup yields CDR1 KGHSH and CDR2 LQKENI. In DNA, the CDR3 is TGTGCCACTCGGGGTGCGGCCACCTACAATGAGCAGTTCTTC. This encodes CATRGAATYNEQFF.

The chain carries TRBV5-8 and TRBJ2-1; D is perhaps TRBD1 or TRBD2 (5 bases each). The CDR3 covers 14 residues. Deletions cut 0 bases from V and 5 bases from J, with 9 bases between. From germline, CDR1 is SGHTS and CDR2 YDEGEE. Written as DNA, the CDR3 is TGTGCCAGCAGCTTGGGGGGGACCGACAATGAGCAGTTCTTC. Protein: CASSLGGTDNEQFF. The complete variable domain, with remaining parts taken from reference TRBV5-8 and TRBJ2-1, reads EAGVTQSPTHLIKTRGQQATLRCSPISGHTSVYWYQQALGLGLQFLLWYDEGEERNRGNFPPRFSGRQFPNYSSELNVNALELEDSALYLCASSLGGTDNEQFFGPGTRLTVL.

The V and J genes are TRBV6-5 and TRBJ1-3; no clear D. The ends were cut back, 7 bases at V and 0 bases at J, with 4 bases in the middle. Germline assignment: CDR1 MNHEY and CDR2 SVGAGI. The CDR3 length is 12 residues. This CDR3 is CASISSGNTIYF. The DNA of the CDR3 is TGTGCCAGCATTTCCTCTGGAAACACCATATATTTT.

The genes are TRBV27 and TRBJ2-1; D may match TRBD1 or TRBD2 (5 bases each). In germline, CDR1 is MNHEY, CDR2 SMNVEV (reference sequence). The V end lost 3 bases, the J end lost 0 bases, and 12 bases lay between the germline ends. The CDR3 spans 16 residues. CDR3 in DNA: TGTGCCAGCAGTTTCCTAAAGGGGAGCTCCTACAATGAGCAGTTCTTC. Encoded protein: CASSFLKGSSYNEQFF.

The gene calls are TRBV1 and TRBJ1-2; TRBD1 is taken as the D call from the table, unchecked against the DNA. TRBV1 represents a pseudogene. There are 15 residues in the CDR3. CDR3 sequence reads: CTSSQEFDSEDGYTF. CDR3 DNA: TGCACCAGCAGCCAAGAGTTCGACAGTGAGGATGGCTACACCTTC.

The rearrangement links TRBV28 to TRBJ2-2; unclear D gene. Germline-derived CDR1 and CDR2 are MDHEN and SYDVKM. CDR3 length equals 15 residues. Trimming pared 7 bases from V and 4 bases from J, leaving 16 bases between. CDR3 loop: CASTPRGLGTGELFF. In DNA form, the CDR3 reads TGTGCCAGCACCCCCCGCGGATTGGGCACCGGGGAGCTGTTTTTT.

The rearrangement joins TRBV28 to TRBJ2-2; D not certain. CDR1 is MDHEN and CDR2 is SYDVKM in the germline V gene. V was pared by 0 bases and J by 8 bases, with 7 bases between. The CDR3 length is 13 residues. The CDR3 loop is CASSLWAQGELFF. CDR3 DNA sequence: TGTGCCAGCAGTTTATGGGCCCAGGGGGAGCTGTTTTTT.

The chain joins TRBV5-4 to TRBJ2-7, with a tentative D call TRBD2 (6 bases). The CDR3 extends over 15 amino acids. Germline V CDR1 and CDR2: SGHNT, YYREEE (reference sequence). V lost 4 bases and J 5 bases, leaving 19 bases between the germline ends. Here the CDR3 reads CASSPPGDSGHEQYF. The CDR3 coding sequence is TGTGCCAGCAGCCCGCCGGGGGATAGCGGACACGAGCAGTACTTC.

The CDR3, as DNA: TGTGCCAGCAGCTTGGCTCGTAGCCCAACGGAGCCCCAGCATTTT. It yields the protein CASSLARSPTEPQHF. The chain joins TRBV5-4 to TRBJ1-5; D uncertain. CDR3 size: 15 residues. Trimming stripped 0 bases from V and 8 bases from J, with 15 bases between. The germline V gene encodes CDR1 SGHNT and CDR2 YYREEE (reference sequence).

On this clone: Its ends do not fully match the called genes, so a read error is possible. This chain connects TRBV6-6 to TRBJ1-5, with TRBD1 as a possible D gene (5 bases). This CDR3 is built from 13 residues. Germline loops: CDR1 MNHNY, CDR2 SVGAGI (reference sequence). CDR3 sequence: CASTWGSGQPQHF. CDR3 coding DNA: TGTGCGAGCACATGGGGCTCGGGGCAGCCCCAGCATTTT.

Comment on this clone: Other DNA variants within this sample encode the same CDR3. CDR3 loop: CASSPPGSYEQYF. The CDR3, as DNA: TGTGCCAGCTCACCACCGGGTTCCTACGAGCAGTACTTC. The chain is built from TRBV18 and TRBJ2-7; D remains unclear. Germline V gene data show CDR1 as KGHSH and CDR2 as LQKENI. This CDR3 spans 13 amino acids. The germline V and J ends were trimmed by 0 bases and 1 base, with 4 bases remaining between them.

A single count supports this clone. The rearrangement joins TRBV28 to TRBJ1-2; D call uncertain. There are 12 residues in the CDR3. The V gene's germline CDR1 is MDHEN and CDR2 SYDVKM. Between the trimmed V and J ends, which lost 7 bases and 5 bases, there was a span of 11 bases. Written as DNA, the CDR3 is TGTGCCAGCATGTCTCAACCTTATGGCTACACCTTC. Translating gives CASMSQPYGYTF.

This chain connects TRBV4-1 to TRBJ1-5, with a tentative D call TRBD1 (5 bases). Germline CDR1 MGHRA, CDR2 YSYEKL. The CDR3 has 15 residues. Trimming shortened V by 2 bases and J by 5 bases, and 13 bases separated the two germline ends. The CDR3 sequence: CASSQRQGLDQPQHF. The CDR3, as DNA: TGCGCCAGCAGCCAAAGGCAGGGCCTAGATCAGCCCCAGCATTTT.

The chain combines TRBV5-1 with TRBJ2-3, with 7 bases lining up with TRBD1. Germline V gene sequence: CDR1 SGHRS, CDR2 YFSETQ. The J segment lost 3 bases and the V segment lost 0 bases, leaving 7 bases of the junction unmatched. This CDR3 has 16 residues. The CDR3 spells CASSLGVTGLTDTQYF. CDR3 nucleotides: TGCGCCAGCAGCTTGGGGGTGACAGGGCTAACAGATACGCAGTATTTT.

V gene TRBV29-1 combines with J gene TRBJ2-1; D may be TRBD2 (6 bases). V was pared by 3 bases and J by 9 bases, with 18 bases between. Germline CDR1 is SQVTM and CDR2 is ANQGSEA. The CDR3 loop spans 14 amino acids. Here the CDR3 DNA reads TGCAGCGTTGACTTATCGGGGGTCCCCTCTGAGCAGTTCTTC. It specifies CSVDLSGVPSEQFF.

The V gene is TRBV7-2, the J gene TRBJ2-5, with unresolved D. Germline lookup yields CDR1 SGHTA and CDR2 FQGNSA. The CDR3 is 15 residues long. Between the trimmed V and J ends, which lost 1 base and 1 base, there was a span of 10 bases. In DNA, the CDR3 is TGTGCCAGCAGCTTAGTTGGTGTTATCCAAGAGACCCAGTACTTC. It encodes CASSLVGVIQETQYF.

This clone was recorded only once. In DNA, the CDR3 is TGTGCCACCGTACCCGGACAGGGCTACGAGCAGTACTTC. Amino acids: CATVPGQGYEQYF. This sequence joins TRBV28 and TRBJ2-7; TRBD1 agrees at 8 bases. Per the germline V gene, CDR1 is MDHEN and CDR2 is SYDVKM. The CDR3 runs 13 residues. V gave up 10 bases and J gave up 3 bases; unmatched junction bases: 8.

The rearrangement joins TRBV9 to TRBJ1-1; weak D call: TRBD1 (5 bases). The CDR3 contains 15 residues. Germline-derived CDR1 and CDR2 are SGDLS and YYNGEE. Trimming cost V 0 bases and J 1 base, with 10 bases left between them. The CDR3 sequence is CASSVEGRGNTEAFF. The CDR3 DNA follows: TGTGCCAGCAGCGTAGAAGGGAGGGGGAACACTGAAGCTTTCTTT.

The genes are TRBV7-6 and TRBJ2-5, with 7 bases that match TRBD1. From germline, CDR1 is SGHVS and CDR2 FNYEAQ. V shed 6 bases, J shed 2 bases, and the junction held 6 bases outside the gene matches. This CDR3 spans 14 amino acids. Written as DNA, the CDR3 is TGTGCCAGCAGTTCCTGGACAGGTCAAGAGACCCAGTACTTC. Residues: CASSSWTGQETQYF.

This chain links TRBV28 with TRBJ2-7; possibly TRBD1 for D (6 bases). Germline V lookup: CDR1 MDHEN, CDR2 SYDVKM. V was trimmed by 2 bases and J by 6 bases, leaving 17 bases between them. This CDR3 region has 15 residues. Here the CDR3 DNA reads TGTGCCAGCAGTTTAGCCCTGACAGGTGCGGGCGAGCAGTACTTC. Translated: CASSLALTGAGEQYF.

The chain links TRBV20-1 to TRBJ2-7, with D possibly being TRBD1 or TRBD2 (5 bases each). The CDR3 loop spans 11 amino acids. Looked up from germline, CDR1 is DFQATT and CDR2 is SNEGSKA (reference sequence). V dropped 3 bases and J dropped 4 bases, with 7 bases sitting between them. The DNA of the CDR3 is TGCAGTGCTAGGGGGGAGTACGAGCAGTACTTC. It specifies CSARGEYEQYF.

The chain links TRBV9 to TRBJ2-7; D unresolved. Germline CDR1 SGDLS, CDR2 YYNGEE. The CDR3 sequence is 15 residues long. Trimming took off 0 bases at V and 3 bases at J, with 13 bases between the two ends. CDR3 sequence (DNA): TGTGCCAGCAGCGTAGCTGACGATCCGGGCTACGAGCAGTACTTC. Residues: CASSVADDPGYEQYF.

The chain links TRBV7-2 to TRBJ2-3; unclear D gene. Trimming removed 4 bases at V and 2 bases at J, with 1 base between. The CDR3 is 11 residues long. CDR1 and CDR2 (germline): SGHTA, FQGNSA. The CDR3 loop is CASSYTDTQYF. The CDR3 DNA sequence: TGTGCCAGCAGCTACACAGATACGCAGTATTTT. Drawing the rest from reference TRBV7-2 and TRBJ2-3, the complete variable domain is GAGVSQSPSNKVTEKGKDVELRCDPISGHTALYWYRQSLGQGLEFLIYFQGNSAPDKSGLPSDRFSAERTGGSVSTLTIQRTQQEDSAVYLCASSYTDTQYFGPGTRLTVL.

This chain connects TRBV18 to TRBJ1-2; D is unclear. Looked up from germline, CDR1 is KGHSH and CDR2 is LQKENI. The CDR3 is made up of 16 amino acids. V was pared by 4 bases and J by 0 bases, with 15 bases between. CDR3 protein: CASSLTSDLANYGYTF. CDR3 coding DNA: TGTGCCAGCTCACTAACTTCTGACCTAGCTAACTATGGCTACACCTTC.

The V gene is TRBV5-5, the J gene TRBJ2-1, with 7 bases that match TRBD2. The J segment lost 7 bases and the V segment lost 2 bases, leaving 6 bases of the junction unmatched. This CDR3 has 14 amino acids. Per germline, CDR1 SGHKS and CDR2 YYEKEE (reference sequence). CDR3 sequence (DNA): TGTGCCAGCAGCTTAGATTCCGGGAGGAATGAGCAGTTCTTC. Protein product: CASSLDSGRNEQFF. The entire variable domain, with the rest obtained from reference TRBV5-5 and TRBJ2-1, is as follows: DAGVTQSPTHLIKTRGQQVTLRCSPISGHKSVSWYQQVLGQGPQFIFQYYEKEERGRGNFPDRFSARQFPNYSSELNVNALLLGDSALYLCASSLDSGRNEQFFGPGTRLTVL.

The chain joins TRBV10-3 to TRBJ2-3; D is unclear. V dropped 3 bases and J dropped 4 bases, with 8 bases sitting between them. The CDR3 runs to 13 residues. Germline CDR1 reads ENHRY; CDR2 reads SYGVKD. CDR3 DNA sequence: TGTGCCATCAGTGATTCCCCACCAGATACGCAGTATTTT. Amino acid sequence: CAISDSPPDTQYF.

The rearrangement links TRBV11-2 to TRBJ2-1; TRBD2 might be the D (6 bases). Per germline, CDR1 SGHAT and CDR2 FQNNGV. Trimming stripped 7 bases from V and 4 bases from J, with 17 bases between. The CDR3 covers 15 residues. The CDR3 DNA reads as TGTGCCAGCACCCCACTGGCGGGAAGGTACAATGAGCAGTTCTTC. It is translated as CASTPLAGRYNEQFF. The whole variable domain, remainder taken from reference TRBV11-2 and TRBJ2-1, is EAGVAQSPRYKIIEKRQSVAFWCNPISGHATLYWYQQILGQGPKLLIQFQNNGVVDDSQLPKDRFSAERLKGVDSTLKIQPAKLEDSAVYLCASTPLAGRYNEQFFGPGTRLTVL.

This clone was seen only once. The CDR3, as DNA: TGTGCCAGCAGCCAAGGTGGCTTGAGGAGCAATGAGCAGTTCTTC. Encoded protein: CASSQGGLRSNEQFF. V usage is TRBV14 and J usage is TRBJ2-1; D is ambiguous. V lost 1 base and J lost 6, with 13 bases in between. This CDR3 spans 15 amino acids. The germline CDR1 and CDR2 sequences are SGHDN and FVKESK. Based on the CDR3 plus reference TRBV14 and TRBJ2-1, the full variable domain is EAGVTQFPSHSVIEKGQTVTLRCDPISGHDNLYWYRRVMGKEIKFLLHFVKESKQDESGMPNNRFLAERTGGTYSTLKVQPAELEDSGVYFCASSQGGLRSNEQFFGPGTRLTVL.